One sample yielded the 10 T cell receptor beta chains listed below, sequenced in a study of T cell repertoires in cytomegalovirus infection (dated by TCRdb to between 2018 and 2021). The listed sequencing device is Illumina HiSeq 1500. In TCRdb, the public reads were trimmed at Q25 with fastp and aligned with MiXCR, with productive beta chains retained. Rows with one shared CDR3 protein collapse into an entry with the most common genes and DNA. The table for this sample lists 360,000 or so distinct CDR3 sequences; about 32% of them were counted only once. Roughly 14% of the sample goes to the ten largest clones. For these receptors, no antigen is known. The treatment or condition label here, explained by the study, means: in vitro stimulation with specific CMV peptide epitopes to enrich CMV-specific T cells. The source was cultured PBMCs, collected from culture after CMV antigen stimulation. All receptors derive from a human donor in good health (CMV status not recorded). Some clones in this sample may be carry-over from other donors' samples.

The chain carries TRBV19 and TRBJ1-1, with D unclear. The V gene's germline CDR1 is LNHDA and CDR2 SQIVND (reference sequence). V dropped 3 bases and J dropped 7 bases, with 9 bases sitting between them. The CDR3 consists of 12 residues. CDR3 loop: CASSIRKGEAFF. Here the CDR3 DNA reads TGTGCCAGTAGTATTCGGAAGGGTGAAGCTTTCTTT.

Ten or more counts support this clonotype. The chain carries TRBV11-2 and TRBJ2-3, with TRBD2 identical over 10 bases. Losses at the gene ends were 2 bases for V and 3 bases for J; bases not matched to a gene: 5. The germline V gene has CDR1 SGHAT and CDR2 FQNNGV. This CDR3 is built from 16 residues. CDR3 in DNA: TGTGCCAGCAGCTTACTAGCGGGAGTTGGTACAGATACGCAGTATTTT. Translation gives CASSLLAGVGTDTQYF.

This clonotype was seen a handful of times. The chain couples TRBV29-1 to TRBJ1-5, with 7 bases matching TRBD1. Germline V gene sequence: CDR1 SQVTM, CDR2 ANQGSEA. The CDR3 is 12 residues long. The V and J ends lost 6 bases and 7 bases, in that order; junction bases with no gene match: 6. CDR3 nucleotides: TGCAGCGTACAAAAACAGGGGCAGCCCCAGCATTTT. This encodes CSVQKQGQPQHF.

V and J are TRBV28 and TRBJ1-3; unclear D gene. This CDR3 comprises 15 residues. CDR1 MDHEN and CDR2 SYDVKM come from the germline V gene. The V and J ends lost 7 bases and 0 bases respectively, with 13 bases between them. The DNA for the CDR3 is TGTGCCAGCACTTACCCCAAGAGCTCTGGAAACACCATATATTTT. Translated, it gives CASTYPKSSGNTIYF.

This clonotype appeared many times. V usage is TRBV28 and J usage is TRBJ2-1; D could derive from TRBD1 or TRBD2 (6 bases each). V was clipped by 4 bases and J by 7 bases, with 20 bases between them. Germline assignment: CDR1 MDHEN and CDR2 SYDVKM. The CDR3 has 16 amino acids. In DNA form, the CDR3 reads TGTGCCAGCAGTTACGACGGGGGCGATCGATGGAATGAGCAGTTCTTC. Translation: CASSYDGGDRWNEQFF.

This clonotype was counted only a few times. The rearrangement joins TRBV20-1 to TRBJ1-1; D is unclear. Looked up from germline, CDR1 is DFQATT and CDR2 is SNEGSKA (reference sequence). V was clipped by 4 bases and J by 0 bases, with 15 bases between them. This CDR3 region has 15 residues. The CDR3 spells CSAISGLDLNTEAFF. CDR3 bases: TGCAGTGCTATAAGTGGGCTAGATCTGAACACTGAAGCTTTCTTT.

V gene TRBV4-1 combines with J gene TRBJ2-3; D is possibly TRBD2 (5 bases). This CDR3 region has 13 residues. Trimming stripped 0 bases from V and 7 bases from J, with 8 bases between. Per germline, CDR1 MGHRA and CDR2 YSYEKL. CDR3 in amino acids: CASSQDRRHTQYF. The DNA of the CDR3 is TGCGCCAGCAGCCAAGATCGGAGGCATACGCAGTATTTT.

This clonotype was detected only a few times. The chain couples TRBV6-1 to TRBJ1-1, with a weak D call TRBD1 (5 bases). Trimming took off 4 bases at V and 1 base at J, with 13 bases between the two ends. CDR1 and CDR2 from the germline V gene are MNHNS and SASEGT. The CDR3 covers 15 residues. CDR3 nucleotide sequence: TGTGCCAGCAGTGGGTATGGACAACCGAACACTGAAGCTTTCTTT. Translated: CASSGYGQPNTEAFF.

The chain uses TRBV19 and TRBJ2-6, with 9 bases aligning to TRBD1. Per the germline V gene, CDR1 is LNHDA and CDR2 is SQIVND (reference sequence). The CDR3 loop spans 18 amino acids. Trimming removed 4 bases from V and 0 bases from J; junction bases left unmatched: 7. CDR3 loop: CASSKGDRGVSGANVLTF. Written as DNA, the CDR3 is TGTGCCAGTAGTAAGGGCGACAGGGGGGTCTCTGGGGCCAACGTCCTGACTTTC.

The CDR3 nucleotides are TGTGCCAGCAGCCCCTCGGCGGGGGTAAACTATGGCTACACCTTC. Translated, it gives CASSPSAGVNYGYTF. J is TRBJ1-2 and V is TRBV7-2; D perhaps matches TRBD1 (5 bases). CDR1 SGHTA and CDR2 FQGNSA come from the germline V gene. The CDR3 is 15 residues long. Trimming cost V 5 bases and J 2 bases, with 15 bases left between them.